These 5 T cell receptor beta chains came from one sample sequenced in a study of identical twins. TCRdb re-called the 5' RACE reads with MiXCR, one entry per CDR3 protein. The table lists a few hundred thousand distinct CDR3 sequences, approximately 8.8% of them singletons. Sequenced input: naive T cells sorted from blood. The receptors originated from a woman in her forties or fifties in good health.

This clonotype was seen a handful of times. V and J are TRBV27 and TRBJ2-5, with 11 bases matching TRBD2. Germline V gives CDR1 MNHEY, CDR2 SMNVEV (reference sequence). V shed 6 bases, J shed 5 bases, and the junction held 2 bases outside the gene matches. The CDR3 sequence is 13 residues long. CDR3 sequence: CASRTSGSETQYF. In DNA, the CDR3 is TGTGCCAGCAGAACTAGCGGGAGTGAGACCCAGTACTTC.

A few counts support this clonotype. The chain combines TRBV20-1 with TRBJ2-1, with TRBD2 identical over 11 bases. This CDR3 is 14 amino acids long. The V and J ends lost 3 bases and 8 bases, in that order; junction bases with no gene match: 6. Germline CDR1 and CDR2: DFQATT and SNEGSKA (reference sequence). The CDR3: CSARPSGRLHEQFF. CDR3 nucleotides: TGCAGTGCTAGGCCTAGCGGGAGGCTTCATGAGCAGTTCTTC.

This chain joins TRBV7-9 and TRBJ2-1; the D gene could be TRBD1 or TRBD2 (5 bases each). The CDR3 extends over 14 amino acids. The V gene's germline CDR1 is SEHNR and CDR2 FQNEAQ (reference sequence). Trimming removed 6 bases from V and 5 bases from J, with 14 bases in between. The CDR3 spells CASSRRTGHNEQFF. CDR3 coding DNA: TGTGCCAGCAGTCGTCGGACGGGGCACAATGAGCAGTTCTTC.

The chain recombines TRBV19 with TRBJ1-5, with D unclear. Trimming shortened V by 6 bases and J by 0 bases, and 9 bases separated the two germline ends. The CDR3 has 14 amino acids. From germline, CDR1 is LNHDA and CDR2 SQIVND (reference sequence). The CDR3 region has the DNA TGTGCCAGTAGAAGATCGGGTAGCAATCAGCCCCAGCATTTT. Translated: CASRRSGSNQPQHF.

Only one count was recorded for this clonotype. CDR3 coding DNA: TGTGCCAGCAGCTTAGCACCCGGGACAGGGATCGAGCAGTACTTC. Its protein product is CASSLAPGTGIEQYF. The chain carries TRBV7-8 and TRBJ2-7; TRBD1 matches 9 bases. The germline V gene encodes CDR1 SGHVS and CDR2 FQNEAQ. The ends lost 0 bases at V and 6 bases at J; junction bases unmatched: 6. The CDR3 totals 15 residues.